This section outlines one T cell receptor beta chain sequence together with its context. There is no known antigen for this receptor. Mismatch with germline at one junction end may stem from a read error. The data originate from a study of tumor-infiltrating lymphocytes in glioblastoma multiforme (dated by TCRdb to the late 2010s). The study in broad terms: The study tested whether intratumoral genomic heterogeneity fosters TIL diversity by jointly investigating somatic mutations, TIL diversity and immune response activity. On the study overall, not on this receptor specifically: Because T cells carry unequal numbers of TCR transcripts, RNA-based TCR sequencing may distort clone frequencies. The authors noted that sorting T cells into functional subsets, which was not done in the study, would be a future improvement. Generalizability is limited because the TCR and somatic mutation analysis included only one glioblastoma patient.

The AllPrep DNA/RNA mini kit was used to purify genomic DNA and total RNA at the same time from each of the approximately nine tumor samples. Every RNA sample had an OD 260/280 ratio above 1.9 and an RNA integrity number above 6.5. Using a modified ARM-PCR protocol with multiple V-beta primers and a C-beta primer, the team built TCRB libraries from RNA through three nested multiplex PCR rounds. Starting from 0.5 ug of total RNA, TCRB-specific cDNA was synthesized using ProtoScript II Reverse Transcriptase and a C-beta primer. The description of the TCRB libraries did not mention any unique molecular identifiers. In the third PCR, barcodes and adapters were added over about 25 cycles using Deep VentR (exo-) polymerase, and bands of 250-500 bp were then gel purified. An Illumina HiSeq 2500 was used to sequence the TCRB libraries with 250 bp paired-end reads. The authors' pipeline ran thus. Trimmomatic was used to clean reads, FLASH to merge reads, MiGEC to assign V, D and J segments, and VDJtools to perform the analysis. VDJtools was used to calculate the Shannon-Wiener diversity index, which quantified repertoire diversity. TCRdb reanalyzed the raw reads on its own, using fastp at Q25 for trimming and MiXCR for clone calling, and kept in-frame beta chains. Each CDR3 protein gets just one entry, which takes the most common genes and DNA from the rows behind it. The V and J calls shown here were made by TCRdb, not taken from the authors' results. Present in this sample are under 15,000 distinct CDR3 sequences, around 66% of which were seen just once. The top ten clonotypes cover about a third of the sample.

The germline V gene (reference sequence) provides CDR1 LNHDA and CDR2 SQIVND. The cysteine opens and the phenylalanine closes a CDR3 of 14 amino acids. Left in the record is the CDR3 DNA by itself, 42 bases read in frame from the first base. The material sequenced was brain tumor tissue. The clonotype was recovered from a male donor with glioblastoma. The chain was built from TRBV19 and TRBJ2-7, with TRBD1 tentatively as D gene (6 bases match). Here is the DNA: TGTGCCAGTAGTAACCGGGACATATCCTCCGAGCAGTACTTC. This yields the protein CASSNRDISSEQYF.